This TCR beta chain emerged from a study of blood T cell repertoires in COVID-19 (dated by TCRdb to the early 2020s). Regarding the research as a whole: The collaborator samples originated in the United States, Italy and Spain and spanned the acute and convalescent phases of COVID-19. The prospective study material was composed of cDNA or gDNA derived from T cells, B-cell-depleted T cells, or PBMCs. Deeply sampled blood TCRbeta repertoires from subjects exposed to, actively infected with, or recovered from COVID-19 were included in the dataset. The repertoires were released in a freely available public database intended as a resource for research on the immune response to SARS-CoV-2. The samples were drawn from the first 160 participants of the ongoing ImmuneRACE study and from 950 to 1,500 subjects provided by 6 global collaborators. The sample metadata nearly always contained a de-identified subject ID, COVID-19 status, age in years and sex. Where HLA class I and class II types were available, the types were taken from metadata supplied by the sample provider, not from assay-based typing.

Paper-wide results and their limitations: The quantity of clinical and demographic metadata differed by source and by participant and was supplied without curation.

TCRbeta CDR3 regions were amplified from genomic DNA using the immunoSEQ Assay, a bias-controlled multiplex PCR. Processing in the source paper ran as follows. The number of nucleated cells in each sample was estimated by amplification of reference gene primers within the assay. Sequence reads were collapsed and filtered to measure the absolute abundance of every unique TCRbeta CDR3 rearrangement. Productive Simpson clonality was computed per sample as the square root of Simpson's diversity index over productive rearrangements. TCRdb took this table from immuneACCESS and kept in-frame rearrangements with V and J called. Such tables lack part of the clones; where checked against another copy, unresolved V genes explain under half of the gap, and the rest is unexplained. V, J and clone size derive from that table, while D and trimming were established from the DNA sequence. This sample has approximately 94,000 clones in its table, and more than 65% of those were observed once. The biggest ten clones account for more than 20% of the sample.

Each collaborating institution followed its own protocols to collect whole blood in K2EDTA tubes. For TCRbeta analysis, collaborator samples were shipped as frozen whole blood, as isolated PBMCs, or as DNA extracted from either sample type. Notes on this clone: Its antigen has not been determined. Nothing much larger sits one base from this clone, and base qualities are not available.

A distance of 11 bases separates the germline ends of V and J, which lose 1 base and 3 bases respectively. Including the terminal cysteine and phenylalanine, the CDR3 comprises 15 residues. Left in the record is the CDR3 DNA by itself, 45 bases read in frame from the first base. The germline V gene supplies CDR1 SNHLY and CDR2 FYNNEI. Sequencing input: peripheral blood. This sequence originates from a man in his sixties with acute or convalescent COVID-19. Here the chain combines TRBV2 and TRBJ2-3; the D gene is perhaps TRBD2, on 6 matching bases. CDR3 reads: CASSEVGGWTDTQYF. The sequence in DNA is TGTGCCAGCAGTGAAGTCGGGGGTTGGACAGATACGCAGTATTTT. With the rest looked up from the reference TRBV2 and TRBJ2-3 genes rather than sequenced, the full variable domain is EPEVTQTPSHQVTQMGQEVILRCVPISNHLYFYWYRQILGQKVEFLVSFYNNEISEKSEIFDDQFSVERPDGSNFTLKIRSTKLEDSAMYFCASSEVGGWTDTQYFGPGTRLTVL.